Listed below are T cell receptor beta chains from one sample, sequenced in a study of blood T cell repertoires in COVID-19. Assay: immunoSEQ multiplex PCR; the TCRdb copy retains only in-frame clones and omits some. The sample has under 130,000 clones, around 81% seen once. What was sequenced was peripheral blood. These receptors were obtained from a man older than 75 with acute or convalescent COVID-19. The CDR3 runs from the conserved cysteine through the conserved F or W. D genes are given only for firm matches. Clone size is not always given. Where it is, it says once, few, many or a class for expanded clones.

j_gene | d_gene | v_gene | abundance | CDR3aa | CDR3nt
TRBJ2-7 | TRBD1 | TRBV5-5 | . | CASRPGQGTGHEQYF | TGTGCCAGCAGACCCGGACAGGGAACGGGCCACGAGCAGTACTTC
TRBJ1-3 | TRBD1 | TRBV5-1 | . | CASSPRQGARGNTIYF | TGCGCCAGCAGCCCCCGACAGGGAGCAAGGGGAAACACCATATATTTT
TRBJ2-3 | . | TRBV28 | . | CASSSTPSDLGDTQYF | TGTGCCAGCAGCTCCACGCCTAGCGACTTAGGGGATACGCAGTATTTT
TRBJ2-1 | TRBD2 | TRBV5-1 | . | CASSSRTSGRGEQFF | TGCGCCAGCAGCTCCCGGACTAGCGGGAGGGGTGAGCAGTTCTTC
TRBJ1-2 | . | TRBV6-5 | . | CASSRQASGNYGYTF | TGTGCCAGCAGTAGACAGGCCTCGGGAAACTATGGCTACACCTTC
TRBJ1-4 | . | TRBV5-1 | once | CASSLTAKGGNEKLFF | TGCGCCAGCAGCTTGACCGCGAAAGGGGGTAATGAAAAACTGTTTTTT
TRBJ2-7 | TRBD2 | TRBV10-3 | few | CAIINGGDGSSYEQYF | TGTGCCATCATCAATGGGGGGGACGGTAGCTCCTACGAGCAGTACTTC
TRBJ2-7 | . | TRBV20-1 | once | CSNLWEYEQYF | TGCAGTAATTTATGGGAGTACGAGCAGTACTTC
TRBJ1-4 | . | TRBV2 | . | CASILATGSEKLFF | TGTGCCAGCATCCTGGCCACAGGTAGTGAAAAACTGTTTTTT
TRBJ1-1 | TRBD1 | TRBV2 | . | CASRTGTGTTEAFF | TGTGCCAGCAGAACCGGGACAGGGACCACTGAAGCTTTCTTT
TRBJ2-1 | TRBD2 | TRBV11-2 | . | CASSLGGTDLSNEQFF | TGTGCCAGCAGTTTGGGAGGGACTGACCTTAGCAATGAGCAGTTCTTC
TRBJ1-1 | . | TRBV7-8 | . | CASSLERDTEAFF | TGTGCCAGCAGCTTAGAGCGGGACACTGAAGCTTTCTTT
TRBJ2-7 | TRBD1 | TRBV6-5 | few | CASRLRDSYEQYF | TGTGCCAGCCGTCTTAGGGACAGTTACGAGCAGTACTTC
TRBJ1-1 | . | TRBV19 | . | CASSMTRRGTAEAFF | TGTGCCAGTAGTATGACCAGGCGGGGGACCGCTGAAGCTTTCTTT
TRBJ2-3 | TRBD2 | TRBV30 | few | CAWTRGGGTDTQYF | TGTGCCTGGACCCGGGGAGGGGGCACAGATACGCAGTATTTT
TRBJ2-3 | TRBD1 | TRBV28 | . | CASSLSGGAQTDTQYF | TGTGCCAGCAGTTTGTCAGGGGGCGCTCAGACAGATACGCAGTATTTT
TRBJ2-1 | . | TRBV27 | . | CASSFTSLLEQFF | TGTGCCAGCAGTTTCACTAGTTTACTTGAGCAGTTCTTC
TRBJ1-3 | . | TRBV18 | . | CASSRFEVGNTIYF | TGTGCCAGCTCGCGCTTCGAGGTCGGAAACACCATATATTTT
TRBJ2-2 | TRBD1 | TRBV7-9 | . | CASSLRGTGVTGELFF | TGTGCCAGCAGCTTACGGGGGACAGGGGTTACCGGGGAGCTGTTTTTT
TRBJ2-7 | . | TRBV30 | . | CAWSQPGVVSYEQYF | TGTGCCTGGAGTCAACCAGGGGTCGTTTCCTACGAGCAGTACTTC
TRBJ1-3 | TRBD1 | TRBV7-9 | few | CASSPLQGAIGNTIYF | TGTGCCAGCAGCCCGCTACAGGGGGCTATTGGAAACACCATATATTTT
TRBJ2-7 | . | TRBV7-2 | . | CASSLDATSFRREQYF | TGTGCCAGCAGCTTAGACGCGACTTCCTTTAGGCGCGAGCAGTACTTC
TRBJ2-7 | . | TRBV30 | . | CAWSVWPYEQYF | TGTGCCTGGAGTGTATGGCCTTACGAGCAGTACTTC
TRBJ2-5 | TRBD2 | TRBV5-4 | . | CASSLKLAGGETQYF | TGTGCCAGCAGCTTGAAACTAGCGGGAGGAGAGACCCAGTACTTC
TRBJ2-1 | TRBD2 | TRBV27 | . | CASSRPAGLAGVYNEQFF | TGTGCCAGCAGCCGACCCGCGGGGCTAGCGGGAGTGTACAATGAGCAGTTCTTC
TRBJ1-2 | TRBD1 | TRBV5-4 | . | CASSLGAQGGYGYTF | TGTGCCAGCAGCTTGGGGGCACAGGGGGGGTATGGCTACACCTTC
TRBJ2-7 | . | TRBV3-1/TRBV3-2 | . | CASSQDRGKTYEQYF | TGTGCCAGCAGCCAAGATCGGGGGAAAACCTACGAGCAGTACTTC